The clone carrying this T cell receptor (beta chain) occurred many times. This record belongs to a study of Graves' ophthalmopathy and Graves' hyperthyroidism. Investigators amplified TCR beta CDR3 regions from RNA transcripts. The first round was an RT-PCR with HTBI primers, and the second round was a multiplex PCR. TCRdb independently ran MiXCR on the multiplex PCR reads; one entry per CDR3 protein. The sample has 350,000 to 400,000 distinct CDR3 sequences, approximately 15% seen once. Germline V gives CDR1 LNHDA, CDR2 SQIVND (reference sequence). This CDR3 spans 16 amino acids. The V gene end was trimmed by 5 bases and the J gene end by 2 bases; junction bases not matched to a gene: 8.

The chain employs TRBV19 and TRBJ2-7, with 11 bases lining up with TRBD1. The sequence came from a woman between 18 and 29 years old with stable Graves' hyperthyroidism. Material: peripheral blood. Here the CDR3 reads CASSPRQGQGAYEQYF. In nucleotides, the CDR3 is TGTGCCAGTAGTCCCCGCCAGGGACAGGGGGCCTACGAGCAGTACTTC. The whole variable domain, remainder taken from reference TRBV19 and TRBJ2-7, is DGGITQSPKYLFRKEGQNVTLSCEQNLNHDAMYWYRQDPGQGLRLIYYSQIVNDFQKGDIAEGYSVSREKKESFPLTVTSAQKNPTAFYLCASSPRQGQGAYEQYFGPGTRLTVT.